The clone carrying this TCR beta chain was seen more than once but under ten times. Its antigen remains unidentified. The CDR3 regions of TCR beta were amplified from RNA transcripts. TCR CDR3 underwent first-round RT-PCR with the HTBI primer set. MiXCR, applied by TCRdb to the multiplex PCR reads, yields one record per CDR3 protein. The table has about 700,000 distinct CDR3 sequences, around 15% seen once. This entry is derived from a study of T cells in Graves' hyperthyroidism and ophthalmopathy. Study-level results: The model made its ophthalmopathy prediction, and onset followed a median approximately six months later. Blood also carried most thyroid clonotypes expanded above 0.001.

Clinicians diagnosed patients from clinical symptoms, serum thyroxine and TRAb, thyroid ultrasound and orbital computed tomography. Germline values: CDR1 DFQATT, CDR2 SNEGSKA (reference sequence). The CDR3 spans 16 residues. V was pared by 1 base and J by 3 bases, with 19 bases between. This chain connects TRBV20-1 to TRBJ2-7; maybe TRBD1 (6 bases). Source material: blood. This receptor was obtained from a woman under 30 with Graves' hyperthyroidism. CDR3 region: CSARAPGVADNYEQYF. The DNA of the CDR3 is TGCAGTGCTAGAGCCCCAGGGGTAGCAGACAACTACGAGCAGTACTTC.